This T cell receptor beta chain was sequenced during a study of siplizumab effects on memory and regulatory T cells (dated by TCRdb to the late 2010s). As for the study more broadly: The study looked at the effect of siplizumab, an anti-CD2 antibody, on alloreactive T-cell subsets in allogeneic mixed lymphocyte reactions made from human PBMCs.

Libraries were prepared through the immunoSEQ multiplex PCR assay. About 10^5 TCR templates per sample were assayed on the deep sequencing platform. Genomic DNA extracted from sorted T cells was used for TCRbeta CDR3 sequencing. The authors' pipeline ran thus. The R programming language was used for clonal analysis of the TCRbeta CDR3 data. Alloreactive CD4+ and CD8+ clones were identified by comparing unstimulated samples to CFSE-low samples taken after the reaction. Regulatory or non-regulatory origin was assigned to alloreactive CD4+ clones by matching of sequences to sorted unstimulated Treg and non-Treg repertoires. Entries here come from immuneACCESS through TCRdb and include only in-frame sequences with V and J called. Some clones fail to appear in such tables; in the studies checked, an unresolved V gene covers under half of the shortfall, and the cause of the remainder is unknown. The D gene and trimming were derived from the DNA, and the V and J assignments and clone size from that table. Present in this sample are some 100,000 clones, around 90% of which were seen just once. The top ten clones comprise approximately 12% of the sample.

In the case of this clone: What this receptor recognizes is not known. No per-base quality is available; no much larger clone lies one base away.

Study-wide findings and limitations: Of the alloreactive CD4+ clones that could be mapped, the Treg-derived share averaged around 64% with siplizumab compared with around 27% in control reactions. For roughly 80-97% of proliferating CD4+ or CD8+ clones, no naive or memory phenotype could be assigned. Because sequences below about 10^-5 frequency were poorly captured, only a minor fraction of alloreactive clones could be mapped to unstimulated subsets. Siplizumab significantly lowered the cumulative frequency of alloreactive sequences that could be traced to unstimulated CD4+ memory T cells. Whether proliferating Tregs from siplizumab cultures actually had suppressive function was not functionally confirmed. Compared with memory T cells, unstimulated naive T cells appeared more diverse, and naive cells seemed to make a substantial contribution to the alloresponse.

TCRbeta CDR3 sequencing was performed on sorted unstimulated T cells and on proliferating T cells recovered from mixed lymphocyte reactions. Fresh whole blood from roughly 10 HLA-typed healthy donors was used to isolate PBMCs. To map where alloreactive clones came from, CD4+ non-regulatory T cells in the unstimulated state were FACS-sorted. CDR1 and CDR2, per the germline V gene, are SGHRS and YFSETQ. Deletion took 5 bases off V and 0 bases off J, with a span of 17 bases between the germline ends. Reading from cysteine to phenylalanine, the CDR3 counts 16 amino acids. Only the CDR3 DNA is retained, 48 bases long and in frame from the first base.

The rearrangement joined TRBV5-1 to TRBJ1-1; the best D guess is TRBD1, with 5 bases matching. The receptor's source is a human donor in good health. The sample comprised non-Treg CD4+ T cells sorted from blood. Per the publication, the cell subset or site label means: FACS-sorted unstimulated CD4+ non-regulatory T cells. CDR3 protein: CASSIGQGGMNTEAFF. The DNA reads TGCGCCAGCAGTATTGGGCAGGGTGGGATGAACACTGAAGCTTTCTTT.